The 9 T cell receptor beta chains listed next were all sequenced from one sample in a study of neoadjuvant anti-PD-1 for oral cavity cancer. TCRdb's copy holds only in-frame clones and misses some; the assay was immunoSEQ multiplex PCR. This sample yields approximately 10,000 clones, of which 70% to 80% are seen a single time; under 4.5% belongs to the top ten. Time point indicated: after neoadjuvant nivolumab, at surgical resection. Sequenced here: PBMCs, sampled after nivolumab (anti-PD-1) treatment. The receptors stem from a person between 40 and 85 years old with oral cavity squamous cell carcinoma.

V gene TRBV5-1 combines with J gene TRBJ2-7, with 8 bases fitting TRBD2. This CDR3 contains 15 residues. V shed 4 bases, J shed 4 bases, and the junction held 10 bases outside the gene matches. Germline CDR1 and CDR2: SGHRS and YFSETQ. CDR3 sequence reads: CASSIRGSGTYEQYF. Here the CDR3 DNA reads TGCGCCAGCAGCATCAGGGGTAGCGGGACATACGAGCAGTACTTC.

The chain is built from TRBV29-1 and TRBJ1-1; TRBD1 agrees at 8 bases. CDR3 length: 12 residues. CDR1 and CDR2 from the germline V gene are SQVTM and ANQGSEA. J lost 4 bases, V lost 6 bases, and 4 bases had no gene match. This CDR3 is CSVDRGLTEAFF. The CDR3, as DNA: TGCAGCGTCGACAGGGGCCTCACTGAAGCTTTCTTT. Combining the CDR3 with reference TRBV29-1 and TRBJ1-1 gives the whole variable domain SAVISQKPSRDICQRGTSLTIQCQVDSQVTMMFWYRQQPGQSLTLIATANQGSEATYESGFVIDKFPISRPNLTFSTLTVSNMSPEDSSIYLCSVDRGLTEAFFGQGTRLTVV.

This clone was seen a handful of times. The chain joins TRBV9 to TRBJ2-2, with TRBD1 identical over 9 bases. The ends lost 2 bases at V and 8 bases at J; junction bases unmatched: 7. This CDR3 has 15 residues. In germline, CDR1 is SGDLS, CDR2 YYNGEE. CDR3 in DNA: TGTGCCAGCAGCGTGGGACAGGGAACAGGAGGGGAGCTGTTTTTT. This sequence encodes CASSVGQGTGGELFF.

V is TRBV18 and J is TRBJ1-6; no firm D call. The CDR3 covers 15 residues. Trimming left V 4 bases short and J 10 bases short, with 17 bases between. Germline CDR1 and CDR2: KGHSH and LQKENI. CDR3 residues: CASSRSAVDNSPLHF. The CDR3 DNA sequence: TGTGCCAGCTCACGGTCCGCCGTCGACAACTCACCCCTCCACTTT.

The genes are TRBV7-8 and TRBJ2-5; a weak D match, TRBD2 (6 bases). In germline, CDR1 is SGHVS, CDR2 FQNEAQ. The V and J ends lost 6 bases and 1 base respectively, with 27 bases between them. This CDR3 comprises 19 residues. Here the CDR3 DNA reads TGTGCCAGCAGACTCGCCTCAACGAACTCTGGGGGAGGCCAAGAGACCCAGTACTTC. It yields the protein CASRLASTNSGGGQETQYF. Based on the CDR3 plus reference TRBV7-8 and TRBJ2-5, the full variable domain is GAGVSQSPRYKVAKRGQDVALRCDPISGHVSLFWYQQALGQGPEFLTYFQNEAQLDKSGLPSDRFFAERPEGSVSTLKIQRTQQEDSAVYLCASRLASTNSGGGQETQYFGPGTRLLVL.

The CDR3: CASSLGRGRDNSPLHF. The CDR3 region has the DNA TGTGCCAGCAGTTTGGGCAGGGGAAGGGATAATTCACCCCTCCACTTT. The rearrangement links TRBV27 to TRBJ1-6, with TRBD1 as a possible D gene (6 bases). This CDR3 comprises 16 residues. Trimming stripped 3 bases from V and 5 bases from J, with 14 bases between. Germline values: CDR1 MNHEY, CDR2 SMNVEV (reference sequence).

This clone has a handful of counts. This rearrangement joins TRBV11-2 to TRBJ2-5, with D maybe TRBD2 (6 bases). Trimming left V 1 base short and J 5 bases short, with 14 bases between. The CDR3 covers 15 residues. Germline CDR1 reads SGHAT; CDR2 reads FQNNGV. The CDR3 here is CASSLVRGTRETQYF. For the CDR3, the DNA is TGTGCCAGCAGCTTAGTCCGGGGGACCCGGGAGACCCAGTACTTC.

This chain connects TRBV6-1 to TRBJ1-5; D gene uncertain. The CDR3 is 17 residues long. V was trimmed by 3 bases and J by 1 base, leaving 16 bases between them. Germline CDR1 MNHNS, CDR2 SASEGT. DNA of the CDR3: TGTGCCAGCAGTGAGGGGTGGGAATCGGGAAGCAATCAGCCCCAGCATTTT. This sequence encodes CASSEGWESGSNQPQHF.

The V gene is TRBV9, the J gene TRBJ2-1; TRBD2 is a possible D gene (5 bases). Trimming took off 2 bases at V and 4 bases at J, with 10 bases between the two ends. The CDR3 consists of 14 residues. The germline V gene encodes CDR1 SGDLS and CDR2 YYNGEE. CDR3 residues: CASSVGLGYNEQFF. The CDR3 DNA reads TGTGCCAGCAGCGTTGGACTTGGGTACAATGAGCAGTTCTTC.